A selection of T cell receptor beta chains follows, all from one sample in a study of blood T cell repertoires in COVID-19. Assay: immunoSEQ multiplex PCR; the TCRdb copy retains only in-frame clones and omits some. Among fewer than 250,000 clones, roughly 81% were seen once, and the ten largest hold about 0.93%. The specimen sequenced was peripheral blood. These receptors originate from a man aged 35-49 years with acute or convalescent COVID-19. The CDR3 runs from the conserved cysteine through the conserved F or W. D genes are given only for firm matches. Clone size is stated in some rows and not others, as once, few, many or a class when expanded.

TRBJ1-2 | . | TRBD1 | TRBV29-1 | TGCAGCGTTGATCCTCAGGGGGCGGGTGGCCACACCTTC | CSVDPQGAGGHTF
TRBJ1-3 | . | . | TRBV11-2 | TGTGCCAGCAGCCCGGGAAGTACTGGAAACACCATATATTTT | CASSPGSTGNTIYF
TRBJ2-2 | . | TRBD2 | TRBV9 | TGTGCCAGCAGCGTAGCTAGCGGGGGCCCCGGGGAGCTGTTTTTT | CASSVASGGPGELFF
TRBJ1-2 | . | TRBD1 | TRBV13 | TGTGCCAGCAGCGACAGGGGGCGCGACTATGGCTACACCTTC | CASSDRGRDYGYTF
TRBJ1-6 | once | TRBD1 | TRBV5-1 | TGCGCCAGCAGCACTGGGACAGCGAATTCACCCCTCCACTTT | CASSTGTANSPLHF
TRBJ1-2 | . | . | TRBV15 | TGTGCCACCAGCAGAGAAGGCGGAGGGTATGGCTACACCTTC | CATSREGGGYGYTF
TRBJ2-7 | . | TRBD1 | TRBV13 | TGTGCCAGCAGCTTAGCGTGGGACAGCTCCTACGAGCAGTACTTC | CASSLAWDSSYEQYF
TRBJ2-7 | . | TRBD2 | TRBV7-2 | TGTGCCAGCAGTAGCGGGGTTGACGGTTCCTACGAGCAGTACTTC | CASSSGVDGSYEQYF
TRBJ1-6 | . | . | TRBV21-1 | TGTGCCAGCAGCTCCCAGGGCCCCAGGAGATCGAGCTCCTATAATTCACCCCTCCACTTT | CASSSQGPRRSSSYNSPLHF
TRBJ1-2 | once | TRBD1 | TRBV6-5 | TGTGCCAGCAGCCCAGCCGGGACAGACTGGGGCTACACCTTC | CASSPAGTDWGYTF
TRBJ2-7 | . | . | TRBV18 | TGTGCCAGCTCACCACCACAGCGGATCCTCGAGCAGTACTTC | CASSPPQRILEQYF
TRBJ1-5 | few | . | TRBV28 | TGTGCCAGCAGTCCCTCCCCAGGGTTTAGCAATCAGCCCCAGCATTTT | CASSPSPGFSNQPQHF
TRBJ2-5 | . | TRBD2 | TRBV10-1 | TGCGCCAGCAGTGAGTCGAGAGCGGGGGGGCTTGAGACCCAGTACTTC | CASSESRAGGLETQYF
TRBJ1-2 | . | . | TRBV19 | TGTGCCAGTAGCCTGGACATTTACTATGGCTACACCTTC | CASSLDIYYGYTF
TRBJ1-2 | . | . | TRBV7-9 | TGTGCCAGCAGCTTAATCGGCGGAGGACCCGCCCGGGGCTACACCTTC | CASSLIGGGPARGYTF
TRBJ1-1 | . | . | TRBV11-2 | TGTGCCAGCAGCTCCAAGTTTGCCAGGCCGAACACTGAAGCTTTCTTT | CASSSKFARPNTEAFF
TRBJ2-5 | . | TRBD2 | TRBV9 | TGTGCCAGCAGCAAGGGACTAGCGGTAGGGGAGACCCAGTACTTC | CASSKGLAVGETQYF
TRBJ2-5 | . | TRBD2 | TRBV6-6 | TGTGCCAGCTATAGCGGGGGGGAGACCCAGTACTTC | CASYSGGETQYF
TRBJ2-1 | . | . | TRBV2 | TGTGCCAGCATTAGAGGGTTTGAGCAGTTCTTC | CASIRGFEQFF
TRBJ2-3 | . | TRBD1 | TRBV6-5 | TGTGCCAGCAGTACGCGACAGGGGGCCACAGATACGCAGTATTTT | CASSTRQGATDTQYF
TRBJ1-4 | . | . | TRBV7-9 | TGTGCCAGCAGCTTAGCGGCGGGGGCGGACGAAAAACTGTTTTTT | CASSLAAGADEKLFF
TRBJ1-2 | once | TRBD1 | TRBV27 | TGTGCCAGCAGTATCTCAGGGGGCGGCTACACCTTC | CASSISGGGYTF
TRBJ1-1 | once | . | TRBV6-2/TRBV6-3 | TGTGCCAGCAGCGACGGGTGGAGCACTGAAGCTTTCTTT | CASSDGWSTEAFF
TRBJ1-6 | . | . | TRBV19 | TGTGCCAGTAGTATAAGCCCTCGCTCACCCCTCCACTTT | CASSISPRSPLHF
TRBJ1-1 | few | . | TRBV29-1 | TGCAGCGTTGCAAAGGACAGCGGACGAAACACTGAAGCTTTCTTT | CSVAKDSGRNTEAFF
TRBJ1-1 | . | . | TRBV2 | TGTGCCAGCAGTGATAGTAGCAGGGGCCTTCTCCTCGAGACTGAAGCTTTCTTT | CASSDSSRGLLLETEAFF
TRBJ2-1 | once | TRBD2 | TRBV7-9 | TGTGCCAGCAGCTTAGATCTGCGGGGGGGCGGCAATGAGCAGTTCTTC | CASSLDLRGGGNEQFF